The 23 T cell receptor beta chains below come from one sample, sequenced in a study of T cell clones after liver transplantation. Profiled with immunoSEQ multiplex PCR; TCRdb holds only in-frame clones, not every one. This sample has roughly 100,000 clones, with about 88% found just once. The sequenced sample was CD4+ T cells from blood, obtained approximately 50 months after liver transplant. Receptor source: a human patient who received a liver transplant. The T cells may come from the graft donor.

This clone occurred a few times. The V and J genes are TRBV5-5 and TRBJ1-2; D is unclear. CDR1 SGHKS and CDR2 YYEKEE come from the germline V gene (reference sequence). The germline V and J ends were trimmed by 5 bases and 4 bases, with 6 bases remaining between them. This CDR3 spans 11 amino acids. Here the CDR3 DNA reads TGTGCCAGCAGTTCCAGCTATGGCTACACCTTC. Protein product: CASSSSYGYTF.

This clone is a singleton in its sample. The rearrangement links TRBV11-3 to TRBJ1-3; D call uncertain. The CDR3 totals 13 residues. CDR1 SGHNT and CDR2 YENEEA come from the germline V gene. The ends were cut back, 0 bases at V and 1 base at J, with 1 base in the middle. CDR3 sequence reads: CASSLESGNTIYF. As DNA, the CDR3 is TGTGCCAGCAGCTTAGAATCTGGAAACACCATATATTTT.

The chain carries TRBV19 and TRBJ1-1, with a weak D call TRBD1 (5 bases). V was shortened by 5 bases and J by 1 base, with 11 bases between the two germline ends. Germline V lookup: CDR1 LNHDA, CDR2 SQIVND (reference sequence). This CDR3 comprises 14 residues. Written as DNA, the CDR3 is TGTGCCAGTAGTCCGGGACGGCAGAACACTGAAGCTTTCTTT. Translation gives CASSPGRQNTEAFF.

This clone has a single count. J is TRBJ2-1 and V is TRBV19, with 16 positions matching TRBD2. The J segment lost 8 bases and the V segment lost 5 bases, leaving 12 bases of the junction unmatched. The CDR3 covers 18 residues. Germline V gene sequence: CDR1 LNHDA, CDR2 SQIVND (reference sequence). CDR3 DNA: TGTGCCAGTAGTCGACAGGGGACTAGCGGGAGGGTAAGAGATGAGCAGTTCTTC. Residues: CASSRQGTSGRVRDEQFF.

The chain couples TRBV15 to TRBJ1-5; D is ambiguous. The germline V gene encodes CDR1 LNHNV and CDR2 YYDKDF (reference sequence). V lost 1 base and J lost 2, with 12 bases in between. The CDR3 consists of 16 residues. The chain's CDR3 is CATSRGRGGGNQPQHF. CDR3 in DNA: TGTGCCACCAGCAGAGGACGGGGAGGAGGCAATCAGCCCCAGCATTTT.

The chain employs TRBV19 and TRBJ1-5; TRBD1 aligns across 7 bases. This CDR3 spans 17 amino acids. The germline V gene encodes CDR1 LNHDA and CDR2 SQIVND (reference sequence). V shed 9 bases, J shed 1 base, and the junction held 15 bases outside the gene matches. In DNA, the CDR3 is TGTGCCAGCCGCCTTAATTGGGGACAGTCAAGCAATCAGCCCCAGCATTTT. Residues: CASRLNWGQSSNQPQHF.

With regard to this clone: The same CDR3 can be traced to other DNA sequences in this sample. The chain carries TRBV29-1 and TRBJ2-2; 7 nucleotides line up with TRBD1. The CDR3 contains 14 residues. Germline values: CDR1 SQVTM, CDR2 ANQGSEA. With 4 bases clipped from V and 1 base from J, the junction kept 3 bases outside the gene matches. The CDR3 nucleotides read TGCAGCGTTGGTCGGACAGGGAACACCGGGGAGCTGTTTTTT. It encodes CSVGRTGNTGELFF.

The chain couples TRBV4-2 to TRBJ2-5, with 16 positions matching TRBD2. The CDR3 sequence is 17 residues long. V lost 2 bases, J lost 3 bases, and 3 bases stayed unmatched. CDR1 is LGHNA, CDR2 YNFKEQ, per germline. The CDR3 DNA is TGTGCCAGCAGCCAACCCGGGACTAGCGGGGGGGAAGAGACCCAGTACTTC. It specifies CASSQPGTSGGEETQYF.

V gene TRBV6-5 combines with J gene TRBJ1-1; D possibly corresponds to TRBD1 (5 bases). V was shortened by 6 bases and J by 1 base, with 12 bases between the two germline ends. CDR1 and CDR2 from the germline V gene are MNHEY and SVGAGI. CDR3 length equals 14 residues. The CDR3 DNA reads TGTGCCAGCAGCCAACTCAGGGAGAACACTGAAGCTTTCTTT. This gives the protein CASSQLRENTEAFF.

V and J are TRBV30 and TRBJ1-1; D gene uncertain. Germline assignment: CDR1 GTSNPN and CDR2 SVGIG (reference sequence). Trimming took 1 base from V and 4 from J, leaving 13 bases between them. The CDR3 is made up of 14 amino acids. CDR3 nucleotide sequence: TGTGCCTGGAGTGGGGGTAACCGGCGCACTGAAGCTTTCTTT. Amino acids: CAWSGGNRRTEAFF.

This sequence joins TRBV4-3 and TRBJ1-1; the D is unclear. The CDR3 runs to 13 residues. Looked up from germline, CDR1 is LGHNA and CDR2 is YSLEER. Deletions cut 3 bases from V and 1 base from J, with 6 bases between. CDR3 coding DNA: TGCGCCAGCAGCCAGACACCGAACACTGAAGCTTTCTTT. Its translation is CASSQTPNTEAFF.

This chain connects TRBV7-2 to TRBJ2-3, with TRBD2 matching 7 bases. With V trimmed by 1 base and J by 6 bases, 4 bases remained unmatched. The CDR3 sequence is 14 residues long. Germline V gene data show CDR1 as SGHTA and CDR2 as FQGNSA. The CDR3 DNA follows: TGTGCCAGCAGCTTAGGCCACGGGGGGGATACGCAGTATTTT. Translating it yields CASSLGHGGDTQYF.

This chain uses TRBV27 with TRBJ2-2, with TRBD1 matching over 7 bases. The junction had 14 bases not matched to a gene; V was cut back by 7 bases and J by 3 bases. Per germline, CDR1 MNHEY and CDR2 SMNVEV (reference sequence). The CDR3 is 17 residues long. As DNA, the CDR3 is TGTGCCAGCACTCTTAGGGTTCGACAGGGTGACACCGGGGAGCTGTTTTTT. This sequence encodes CASTLRVRQGDTGELFF.

The CDR3 coding sequence is TGTGCCAGTAGTCCGAGGGGGCAGTACTTC. Protein product: CASSPRGQYF. The genes are TRBV19 and TRBJ2-7; perhaps D is TRBD1 or TRBD2 (5 bases each). The length of the CDR3 is 10 residues. Germline V gene lookup returns CDR1 LNHDA and CDR2 SQIVND (reference sequence). V lost 5 bases and J lost 9, with 8 bases in between.

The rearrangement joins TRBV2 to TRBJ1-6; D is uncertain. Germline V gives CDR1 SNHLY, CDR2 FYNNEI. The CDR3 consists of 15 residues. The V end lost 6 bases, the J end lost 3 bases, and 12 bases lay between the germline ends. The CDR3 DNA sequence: TGTGCCAGCAGGGAGGGAGGCAACTATAATTCACCCCTCCACTTT. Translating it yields CASREGGNYNSPLHF.

CDR3 nucleotides: TGCGCCAGCAGTGAAATTCGCGATGAGCAGTTCTTC. The encoded protein is CASSEIRDEQFF. V and J are TRBV10-2 and TRBJ2-1; D is unresolved. The CDR3 runs 12 residues. Per the germline V gene, CDR1 is WSHSY and CDR2 is SAAADI. Trimming took off 3 bases at V and 8 bases at J, with 8 bases between the two ends.

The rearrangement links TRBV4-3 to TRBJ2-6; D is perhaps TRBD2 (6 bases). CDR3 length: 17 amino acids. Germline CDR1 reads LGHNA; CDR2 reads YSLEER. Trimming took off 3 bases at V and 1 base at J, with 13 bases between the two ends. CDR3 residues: CASSHGGWGSGANVLTF. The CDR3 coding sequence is TGCGCCAGCAGCCACGGGGGTTGGGGTTCTGGGGCCAACGTCCTGACTTTC.

For the CDR3, the DNA is TGTGCCAGCAGCGTACGACAGGGAAGGGGAGACGCTGAAGCTTTCTTT. Translating gives CASSVRQGRGDAEAFF. The chain combines TRBV5-4 with TRBJ1-1; 7 nucleotides match TRBD1. Germline V gene lookup returns CDR1 SGHNT and CDR2 YYREEE (reference sequence). The CDR3 runs to 16 residues. With V trimmed by 4 bases and J by 6 bases, 15 bases remained unmatched.

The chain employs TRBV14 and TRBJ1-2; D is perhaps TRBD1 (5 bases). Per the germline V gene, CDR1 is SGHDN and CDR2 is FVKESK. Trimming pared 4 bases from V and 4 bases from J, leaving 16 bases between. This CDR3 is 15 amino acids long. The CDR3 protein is CASSLLGGWLYGYTF. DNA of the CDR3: TGTGCCAGCAGCCTGTTGGGGGGATGGCTCTATGGCTACACCTTC.

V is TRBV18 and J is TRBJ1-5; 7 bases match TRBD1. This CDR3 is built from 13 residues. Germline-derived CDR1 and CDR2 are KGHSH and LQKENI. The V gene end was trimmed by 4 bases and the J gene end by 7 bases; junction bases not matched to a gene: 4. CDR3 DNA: TGTGCCAGCTCACTAGACAGGGACCAGCCCCAGCATTTT. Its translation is CASSLDRDQPQHF.

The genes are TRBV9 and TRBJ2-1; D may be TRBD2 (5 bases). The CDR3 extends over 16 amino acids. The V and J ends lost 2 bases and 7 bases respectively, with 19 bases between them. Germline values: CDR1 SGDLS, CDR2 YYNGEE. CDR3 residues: CASSVSGSGTQNEQFF. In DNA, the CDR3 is TGTGCCAGCAGCGTTAGTGGGAGTGGAACACAAAATGAGCAGTTCTTC.

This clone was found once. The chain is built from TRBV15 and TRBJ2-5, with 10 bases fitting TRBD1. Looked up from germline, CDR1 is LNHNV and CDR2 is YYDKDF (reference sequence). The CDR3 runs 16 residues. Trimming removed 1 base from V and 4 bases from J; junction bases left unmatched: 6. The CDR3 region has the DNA TGTGCCACCAGCAGAGGGACAGGGGGTACAAGAGAGACCCAGTACTTC. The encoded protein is CATSRGTGGTRETQYF.

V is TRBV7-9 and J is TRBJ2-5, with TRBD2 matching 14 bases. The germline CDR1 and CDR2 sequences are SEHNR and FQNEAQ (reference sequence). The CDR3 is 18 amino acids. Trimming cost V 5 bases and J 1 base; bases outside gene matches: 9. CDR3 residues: CASSPGLAGGYSQETQYF. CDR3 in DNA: TGTGCCAGCAGCCCAGGACTAGCGGGAGGCTACTCCCAAGAGACCCAGTACTTC.